This T cell receptor beta chain was recorded in a study of cytomegalovirus exposure and HLA in healthy donors. PCR used 60 Vbeta primers and 13 Jbeta primers. TCRdb's copy holds only in-frame clones and misses some; the assay was immunoSEQ multiplex PCR. The sample carries 250,000 or so clones, 80% to 95% recorded once. With regard to this clone: Its target is not known.

General observations from the study: Prior analysis indicated that the majority of TCR beta V segments exhibited productivity approximately 87% or approximately 30% of the time. Presence/absence results assume similar sequencing depth per donor, which may not hold.

Germline V gene data show CDR1 as SGHTA and CDR2 as FQGTGA. Trimming stripped 1 base from V and 4 bases from J, with 13 bases between. The CDR3 sequence is 15 residues long. The clonotype originates from a girl aged 2-10 years in good health and CMV-seronegative. The J gene is TRBJ1-1, the V gene TRBV7-3; D gene unclear. The specimen was PBMCs. The DNA for the CDR3 is TGTGCCAGCAGCTTAAGGAAGGAGGGCGGCACTGAAGCTTTCTTT. As protein: CASSLRKEGGTEAFF.